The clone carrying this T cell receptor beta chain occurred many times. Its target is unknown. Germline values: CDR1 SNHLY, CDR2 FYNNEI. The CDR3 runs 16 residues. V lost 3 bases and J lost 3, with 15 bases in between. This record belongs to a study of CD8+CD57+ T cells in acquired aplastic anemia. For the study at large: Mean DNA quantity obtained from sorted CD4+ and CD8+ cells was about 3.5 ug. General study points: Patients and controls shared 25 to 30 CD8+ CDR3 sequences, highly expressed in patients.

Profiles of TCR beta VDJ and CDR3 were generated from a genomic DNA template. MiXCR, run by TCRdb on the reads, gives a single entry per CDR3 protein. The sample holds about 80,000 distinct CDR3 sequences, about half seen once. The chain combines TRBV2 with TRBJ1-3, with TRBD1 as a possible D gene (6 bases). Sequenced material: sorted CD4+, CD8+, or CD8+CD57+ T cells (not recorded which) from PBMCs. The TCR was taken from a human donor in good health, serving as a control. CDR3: CASSDPTGLDGNTIYF. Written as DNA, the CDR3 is TGTGCCAGCAGTGACCCAACAGGGTTGGATGGAAACACCATATATTTT.